Following are 3 T cell receptor beta chains from one sample sequenced in a study of somatic mutations in cytotoxic T cells in rheumatoid arthritis. The data were produced by immunoSEQ multiplex PCR, yet TCRdb's version contains in-frame clones alone and is incomplete. This sample has some 15,000 clones, with almost 85% found just once. Sequenced input: CD8+ T cells sorted from blood. Source of these receptors: a woman aged 50 to 60 with rheumatoid arthritis.

The chain has TRBV7-9 and TRBJ2-1, with D possibly being TRBD2 (7 bases). The V end lost 7 bases, the J end lost 3 bases, and 16 bases lay between the germline ends. The CDR3 has 15 residues. CDR1 is SEHNR and CDR2 is FQNEAQ in the germline V gene (reference sequence). CDR3 region: CASILGGGVYNEQFF. The CDR3 DNA is TGTGCCAGCATCCTGGGAGGGGGGGTCTACAATGAGCAGTTCTTC.

The sample holds a few counts of this clone. CDR3 loop: CASSFGKDYEQYF. CDR3 in DNA: TGTGCCAGCAGTTTCGGCAAGGATTACGAGCAGTACTTC. The V call is TRBV27, the J call TRBJ2-7; no reliable D call. CDR1 and CDR2 from the germline V gene are MNHEY and SMNVEV (reference sequence). The CDR3 is made up of 13 amino acids. The germline V and J ends were trimmed by 3 bases and 4 bases, with 10 bases remaining between them.

The chain recombines TRBV5-1 with TRBJ2-1; D gene unclear. CDR1 is SGHRS and CDR2 is YFSETQ in the germline V gene. Trimming removed 0 bases from V and 4 bases from J, with 11 bases in between. This CDR3 region has 15 residues. In DNA, the CDR3 is TGCGCCAGCAGCTTGGTTCCAGTCAAATACAATGAGCAGTTCTTC. This codes for CASSLVPVKYNEQFF.